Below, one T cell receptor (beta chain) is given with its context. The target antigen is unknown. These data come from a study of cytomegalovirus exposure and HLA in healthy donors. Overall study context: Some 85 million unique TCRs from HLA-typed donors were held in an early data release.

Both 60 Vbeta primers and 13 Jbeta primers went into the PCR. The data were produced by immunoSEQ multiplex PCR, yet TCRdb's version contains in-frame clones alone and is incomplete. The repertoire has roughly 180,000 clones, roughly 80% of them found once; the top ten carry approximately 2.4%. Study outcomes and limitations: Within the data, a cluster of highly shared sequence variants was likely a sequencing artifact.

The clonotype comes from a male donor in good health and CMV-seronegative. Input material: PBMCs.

The CDR3 loop reads CASRPSGTLKTQYF. CDR3 sequence (DNA): TGTGCCAGCAGACCCAGCGGGACTCTAAAGACCCAGTACTTC. J is TRBJ2-5 and V is TRBV14, with 7 bases identical to TRBD2. The CDR3 totals 14 residues. Germline values: CDR1 SGHDN, CDR2 FVKESK. J gave up 6 bases and V 6 bases, and 10 bases lay outside the gene matches.